The sequence of this T cell receptor beta chain was determined in a study of cytomegalovirus exposure and HLA in healthy donors. Regarding the study as a whole: Earlier analysis yielded a pattern in which most TCR beta V segments were productive about 90% or about 30% of the time.

As regards this clone: What it binds is not known.

Germline V gene lookup returns CDR1 SGHTA and CDR2 FQGNSA. V lost 6 bases and J 0 bases, leaving 13 bases between the germline ends. The CDR3 spans 15 residues. Use of 60 Vbeta and 13 Jbeta primers characterized the PCR. Profiling relied on immunoSEQ multiplex PCR, and the TCRdb table lists in-frame clones only, not all of them. The repertoire has about 180,000 clones, 75% to 85% of them found once; the top ten carry under 3%. Sequenced: PBMCs. This TCR derives from a woman aged 25-40 years in good health and CMV-seropositive. The chain links TRBV7-2 to TRBJ2-3; a weak D match, TRBD2 (6 bases). DNA for the CDR3: TGTGCCAGCAGACTCGGGACTTCTAGCACAGATACGCAGTATTTT. As protein: CASRLGTSSTDTQYF.